This T cell receptor beta chain was captured in a study of beta chain features in type 1 diabetes. Whole-study findings and limits: Within the patient group, naive, central memory and Treg TCRB repertoires appeared more similar to each other than within healthy donors. Patients with Type 1 diabetes showed moderately but significantly shorter TCRB CDR3s in all four CD4+ subsets.

The investigators reverse transcribed all of the isolated RNA, so they sequenced expressed TCRB transcripts. Only in-frame clones appear in the TCRdb table, and some are missing; sequencing was by immunoSEQ multiplex PCR. The table records about 700,000 clones, roughly 12% of them present only once. V lost 5 bases and J lost 1, with 14 bases in between. Per the germline V gene, CDR1 is SGHTA and CDR2 is FQGNSA. The CDR3 is made up of 15 amino acids. The table lists this clone with a few counts. Its antigen is currently unknown. The chain couples TRBV7-2 to TRBJ1-1, with D possibly being TRBD1 (5 bases). The sequence derives from a man younger than 35 with type 1 diabetes. Sample: naive CD4+ T cells from blood. The CDR3: CASSRAGTENTEAFF. The CDR3 DNA follows: TGTGCCAGCAGCCGTGCCGGGACGGAGAACACTGAAGCTTTCTTT.